This T cell receptor (beta chain) was identified during a study of blood T cell repertoires in COVID-19. Across the study: Spain, Italy and the United States supplied samples that represented acute and convalescent COVID-19.

This clone came up a few times. Assay used: immunoSEQ multiplex PCR; TCRdb lists only in-frame clones, some missing. In the table there are roughly 73,000 clones, about 92% of which are singletons. The CDR3 is 13 residues long. Germline loops: CDR1 SGHNT, CDR2 YYREEE (reference sequence). V gave up 0 bases and J gave up 14 bases, with 15 bases separating them. The source material was peripheral blood. The chain recombines TRBV5-4 with TRBJ2-1, with TRBD2 as a possible D gene (5 bases). This clonotype originated in a man in his fifties or sixties with acute or convalescent COVID-19. DNA for the CDR3: TGTGCCAGCAGCTTGGTCTCCGGAGCGGAGGAGTTCTTC. Translation: CASSLVSGAEEFF.